Detailed here is one T cell receptor beta chain. These data belong to a study of blood T cell repertoires in COVID-19. Across the whole study: Samples came from the United States, Italy and Spain, spanning acute and convalescent COVID-19. The analysed material was cDNA or gDNA that came from T cells, B-cell-depleted T cells, or PBMCs.

Original methodology: Scientists estimated how many nucleated cells there were by amplifying reference gene primers. Sequencing was performed with immunoSEQ multiplex PCR; in TCRdb, only in-frame clones are kept and a portion is missing. That table supplies the V and J calls and clone size; D and trimming were determined from the DNA. The table includes 40,000 to 45,000 clones, around 90% detected once. The specimen sequenced was peripheral blood. This receptor was obtained from a man aged 45-65 years with active COVID-19.

DNA for the CDR3: TGTGCCAGCAGTCCCCCCGGGACTAGCGGGAGAGGTGAGCTCTACGAGCAGTACTTC. This codes for CASSPPGTSGRGELYEQYF. The V gene is TRBV6-6, the J gene TRBJ2-7; 14 positions match TRBD2. The CDR3 loop spans 19 amino acids. The ends lost 5 bases at V and 3 bases at J; junction bases unmatched: 15. Germline CDR1 reads MNHNY; CDR2 reads SVGAGI (reference sequence).